This TCR beta chain was recorded in a study of T cells in Graves' hyperthyroidism and ophthalmopathy. TCR beta CDR3 sequences were amplified from RNA transcripts. RT-PCR in the first round (using the HTBI primer set) targeted the TCR CDR3. A single record per CDR3 protein comes from TCRdb applying MiXCR to the multiplex PCR reads. The sample holds fewer than 400,000 distinct CDR3 sequences; approximately 14% are singletons and the top ten take 25% to 35%. The sample, blood from the first hyperthyroidism diagnosis, precedes any ophthalmopathy symptoms. Germline assignment: CDR1 SGHDN and CDR2 FVKESK. Trimming left V 4 bases short and J 1 base short, with 7 bases between. This CDR3 has 14 amino acids.

The chain employs TRBV14 and TRBJ2-2; D ambiguous. Specimen: blood. The source of this sequence is a young woman with Graves' hyperthyroidism that later progressed to Graves' ophthalmopathy. CDR3 in DNA: TGTGCCAGCAGCCCACGAGAGAACACCGGGGAGCTGTTTTTT. This codes for CASSPRENTGELFF. Using reference TRBV14 and TRBJ2-2 for the parts outside the CDR3, the full variable domain is EAGVTQFPSHSVIEKGQTVTLRCDPISGHDNLYWYRRVMGKEIKFLLHFVKESKQDESGMPNNRFLAERTGGTYSTLKVQPAELEDSGVYFCASSPRENTGELFFGEGSRLTVL.